The source of this TCR beta chain is a study of technical replicates of blood from four donors. Produced via immunoSEQ multiplex PCR; TCRdb's table is partial and in-frame only. This sample yields 65,000 to 80,000 clones, of which roughly 91% are seen a single time; about 0.4% belongs to the top ten. CDR1 and CDR2 from the germline V gene are SQVTM and ANQGSEA. The CDR3 runs to 11 residues. With V trimmed by 1 base and J by 10 bases, 1 base remained unmatched. Sequencing was performed on T cells isolated from PBMCs. This sequence originates from a human donor in good health. The chain has TRBV29-1 and TRBJ1-1; 9 bases align to TRBD1. The CDR3, as DNA: TGCAGCGTTGAAGGGGGACAGGGAGCTTTCTTT. Its protein product is CSVEGGQGAFF.